Following are 17 T cell receptor beta chains from one sample sequenced in a study of neurological immune-mediated disorders. TCRdb redid the calling of the 5' RACE reads with MiXCR, one entry per CDR3 protein. The sample includes tens of thousands of distinct CDR3 sequences, almost 3.5% of them seen just once. The sample consisted of PBMCs. The receptors stem from a middle-aged man with multiple sclerosis.

This clonotype appeared many times. The chain employs TRBV5-1 and TRBJ1-4, with a tentative D call TRBD1 (5 bases). The V and J ends lost 0 bases and 11 bases respectively, with 26 bases between them. The CDR3 runs 18 residues. Per germline, CDR1 SGHRS and CDR2 YFSETQ. Here the CDR3 DNA reads TGCGCCAGCAGCTTGGCCAGTGCGTCTGCGGGGACCCTAGGGAAACTGTTTTTT. Translating it yields CASSLASASAGTLGKLFF. Complete variable domain (other parts from reference TRBV5-1 and TRBJ1-4): KAGVTQTPRYLIKTRGQQVTLSCSPISGHRSVSWYQQTPGQGLQFLFEYFSETQRNKGNFPGRFSGRQFSNSRSEMNVSTLELGDSALYLCASSLASASAGTLGKLFFGSGTQLSVL.

There are many counts of this clonotype. The chain has TRBV5-1 and TRBJ2-7; 12 bases match TRBD1. The germline gives CDR1 SGHRS, CDR2 YFSETQ. The CDR3 has 14 amino acids. Trimming at V came to 3 bases and at J to 5 bases, leaving 3 bases not matched to a gene. The CDR3 sequence is CASSWGTGGDEQYF. In nucleotides, the CDR3 is TGCGCCAGCAGCTGGGGGACAGGGGGCGACGAGCAGTACTTC.

As regards this clonotype: A read error may be the cause here, since a much bigger clone is one base away. This rearrangement joins TRBV5-1 to TRBJ1-2, with 7 bases lining up with TRBD1. Germline-derived CDR1 and CDR2 are SGHRS and YFSETQ. The CDR3 runs to 13 residues. CDR3 amino acids: CASSEGANCGYTF. The DNA of the CDR3 is TGCGCCAGCAGCGAGGGGGCGAACTGTGGCTACACCTTC.

This clonotype was counted at least ten times. The genes are TRBV7-8 and TRBJ1-4, with D possibly matching TRBD1 (5 bases). The germline CDR1 and CDR2 sequences are SGHVS and FQNEAQ. V was cut by 5 bases and J by 8 bases, with 12 bases left in between. CDR3 size: 13 residues. This CDR3 reads CASSIQVGEKLFF. For the CDR3, the DNA is TGTGCCAGCAGCATACAGGTCGGGGAAAAACTGTTTTTT.

This clonotype has at least ten counts. The rearrangement uses TRBV5-1 and TRBJ2-5, with 13 bases matching TRBD2. Germline V lookup: CDR1 SGHRS, CDR2 YFSETQ. The junction had 2 bases not matched to a gene; V was cut back by 2 bases and J by 1 base. The CDR3 runs to 16 residues. DNA of the CDR3: TGCGCCAGCAGCTTACTAGCGGGAGGGCCCCAAGAGACCCAGTACTTC. Its protein is CASSLLAGGPQETQYF.

The table lists this clonotype with many counts. The rearrangement uses TRBV7-3 and TRBJ2-3; D is possibly TRBD1 (5 bases). This CDR3 has 16 residues. Per germline, CDR1 SGHTA and CDR2 FQGTGA. Trimming cost V 5 bases and J 4 bases, with 19 bases left between them. The CDR3 sequence is CASSPRPAQVPDTQYF. CDR3 sequence (DNA): TGTGCCAGCAGCCCCAGGCCAGCACAGGTGCCAGATACGCAGTATTTT.

Note on this clonotype: Since a much larger clone is just one base distant, this may be a read error. The CDR3 sequence is CASSFFYMGAGELFF. In nucleotides, the CDR3 is TGTGCCAGCAGTTTTTTTTACATGGGCGCCGGGGAGCTGTTTTTT. The chain couples TRBV12-3 or TRBV12-4 to TRBJ2-2; D ambiguous. This CDR3 comprises 15 residues. The germline V and J ends were trimmed by 3 bases and 6 bases, with 14 bases remaining between them.

This clonotype has at least ten counts. The chain recombines TRBV29-1 with TRBJ1-1, with D maybe TRBD1 (6 bases). Germline CDR1 SQVTM, CDR2 ANQGSEA. The CDR3 length is 15 residues. The V end lost 8 bases, the J end lost 4 bases, and 23 bases lay between the germline ends. DNA of the CDR3: TGCAGCCCACCCGTCGGGGGCGGCCGTAGCACTGAAGCTTTCTTT. Amino acids: CSPPVGGGRSTEAFF.

This clonotype was detected ten times or more. The chain employs TRBV7-8 and TRBJ1-2; 7 positions match TRBD1. The CDR3 spans 16 residues. V shed 0 bases, J shed 2 bases, and the junction held 6 bases outside the gene matches. Germline CDR1 reads SGHVS; CDR2 reads FQNEAQ. In DNA, the CDR3 is TGTGCCAGCAGCTTAGCGGGGACAGCCATGAACTATGGCTACACCTTC. Translating gives CASSLAGTAMNYGYTF.

This rearrangement joins TRBV7-7 to TRBJ1-3; no firm D call. This CDR3 has 13 residues. V lost 5 bases and J lost 7, with 12 bases in between. Germline loops: CDR1 SSHAT, CDR2 FNYEAQ (reference sequence). CDR3 bases: TGTGCCAGCAGCCTTACTACCGGGAACACCATATATTTT. Protein: CASSLTTGNTIYF.

This clonotype was recorded many times. This chain joins TRBV7-2 and TRBJ2-5, with 9 bases matching TRBD2. CDR3 length: 14 residues. The germline V gene has CDR1 SGHTA and CDR2 FQGNSA. V gave up 2 bases and J gave up 3 bases; unmatched junction bases: 1. DNA of the CDR3: TGTGCCAGCAGCTTATCTAGCGGGGAAGAGACCCAGTACTTC. This sequence encodes CASSLSSGEETQYF. Variable domain in full (rest from reference TRBV7-2 and TRBJ2-5): GAGVSQSPSNKVTEKGKDVELRCDPISGHTALYWYRQSLGQGLEFLIYFQGNSAPDKSGLPSDRFSAERTGGSVSTLTIQRTQQEDSAVYLCASSLSSGEETQYFGPGTRLLVL.

This clonotype was detected many times. CDR3 nucleotide sequence: TGTGCCAGCAGCGTTCCCGTTGGAGCTAACTATGGCTACACCTTC. It is translated as CASSVPVGANYGYTF. The genes are TRBV9 and TRBJ1-2; the D is unclear. Trimming pared 2 bases from V and 0 bases from J, leaving 11 bases between. The germline V gene encodes CDR1 SGDLS and CDR2 YYNGEE. CDR3 length: 15 amino acids.

This clonotype was recorded at least ten times. The rearrangement joins TRBV6-5 to TRBJ2-3; 7 positions agree with TRBD2. Germline V gene lookup returns CDR1 MNHEY and CDR2 SVGAGI. The V segment lost 4 bases and the J segment 2 bases; nucleotides outside the gene matches: 6. The CDR3 is 15 residues long. DNA of the CDR3: TGTGCCAGCAGTTCGCGGGGGACCCACACAGATACGCAGTATTTT. It translates to CASSSRGTHTDTQYF.

This clonotype occurred many times. The chain recombines TRBV5-1 with TRBJ1-1; 10 nucleotides line up with TRBD1. Germline V gene lookup returns CDR1 SGHRS and CDR2 YFSETQ. The CDR3 extends over 15 amino acids. V lost 4 bases, J lost 5 bases, and 8 bases stayed unmatched. The CDR3 sequence is CASSPFGTGVTEAFF. The CDR3 bases are TGCGCCAGCAGCCCGTTTGGGACAGGGGTGACTGAAGCTTTCTTT.

This clonotype was seen only a few times. The junction shows a germline mismatch at one end, possibly a read error. This chain uses TRBV5-1 with TRBJ1-1; D is undetermined. Germline-derived CDR1 and CDR2 are SGHRS and YFSETQ. The CDR3 is 11 residues long. The CDR3 loop is CDSSLDTEAFF. The CDR3 nucleotides read TGCGACAGCAGCCTGGACACTGAAGCTTTCTTT.

This clonotype was counted many times. The chain recombines TRBV15 with TRBJ2-7, with 9 bases identical to TRBD2. The V gene end was trimmed by 1 base and the J gene end by 6 bases; junction bases not matched to a gene: 4. This CDR3 contains 14 residues. Germline CDR1 and CDR2: LNHNV and YYDKDF (reference sequence). The CDR3 region has the DNA TGTGCCACCAGCAGAGGAGGCGGGGGGGTCGAGCAGTACTTC. Protein sequence: CATSRGGGGVEQYF.

Comment on this clonotype: A much larger clone lies a single base off, so this may be a read error. Written as DNA, the CDR3 is TGTGCCAGCAGCTTAAAGGGCGGGACTGAAGCTTTCTTT. This gives the protein CASSLKGGTEAFF. The chain recombines TRBV7-6 with TRBJ1-1, with D unclear. V lost 2 bases to trimming and J lost 5 bases, with 9 bases between them. The CDR3 has 13 residues. Germline CDR1 reads SGHVS; CDR2 reads FNYEAQ.